The 30 T cell receptor beta chains below all came from one sample that was sequenced in a study of Graves' ophthalmopathy and Graves' hyperthyroidism (dated by TCRdb to the late 2010s). Instrument on record: Illumina HiSeq 2000. TCR beta CDR3 regions were amplified from RNA transcripts for repertoire sequencing. The first round of RT-PCR was done with HTBI primers and the Qiagen OneStep RT-PCR kit, and was followed by a second round of multiplex PCR, then size selection and purification. The public sequencing data were trimmed at Q25 with fastp and processed into clonotypes with MiXCR by TCRdb, which kept only in-frame beta chains. Every CDR3 protein is listed once, alongside the most common genes and DNA of its rows. Here the sample has a few hundred thousand distinct CDR3 sequences; roughly 39% occur a single time. The ten largest clones capture about 4.6% of the sample. Sequences were obtained from peripheral blood or thyroid tissue (not recorded which). The receptors were sampled from an adult man with Graves' hyperthyroidism.

Of note for this clonotype: One junction end does not reproduce the germline sequence, and a read error may be involved. DNA for the CDR3: TGTGCTAGAGCGCAGAACTCCCACGAGCAGTACTTC. It codes for CARAQNSHEQYF. The chain is built from TRBV7-2 and TRBJ2-7; no clear D. The germline V gene encodes CDR1 SGHTA and CDR2 FQGNSA. The CDR3 extends over 12 amino acids.

This clonotype was counted ten times or more. The V call is TRBV6-1, the J call TRBJ1-6, with D tentatively TRBD1 (5 bases). CDR1 is MNHNS and CDR2 is SASEGT in the germline V gene. The CDR3 loop spans 13 amino acids. V lost 4 bases and J lost 7, with 8 bases in between. CDR3 region: CASSVAGNSPLHF. DNA for the CDR3: TGTGCCAGCAGTGTGGCAGGGAATTCACCCCTCCACTTT.

V and J are TRBV10-3 and TRBJ2-7, with a tentative D call TRBD1 (6 bases). The DNA matches TRBJ2-1 better at its end, which makes the J call doubtful. Germline CDR1 reads ENHRY; CDR2 reads SYGVKD. The CDR3 has 14 residues. In nucleotides, the CDR3 is TGTGCCATCAGTGGGACAGCCGGGGACAATGAGCAGTTCTTC. Encoded protein: CAISGTAGDNEQFF.

This chain links TRBV3-1 with TRBJ2-2; D is uncertain. CDR1 LGHDT and CDR2 YNNKEL come from the germline V gene (reference sequence). There are 13 residues in the CDR3. The V end was cut by 1 base, the J end by 4 bases, with 4 bases between. The CDR3 protein is CASSQVFTGELFF. For the CDR3, the DNA is TGTGCCAGCAGCCAAGTTTTCACCGGGGAGCTGTTTTTT.

This clonotype occurred many times. The chain carries TRBV5-6 and TRBJ2-5; perhaps TRBD1 as D (5 bases). Germline CDR1 is SGHDT and CDR2 is YYEEEE. This CDR3 is built from 13 residues. V shed 3 bases and J shed 3 bases, with 9 bases lying between them. The DNA for the CDR3 is TGTGCCAGCAGCTGGGCCAGGGAAGAGACCCAGTACTTC. Translation gives CASSWAREETQYF.

At least ten counts were recorded for this clonotype. The V and J genes are TRBV6-5 and TRBJ2-7, with 7 nucleotides matching TRBD2. V trimming: 6 bases; J trimming: 2 bases; junction bases outside the gene matches: 4. This CDR3 has 13 amino acids. Germline V gene data show CDR1 as MNHEY and CDR2 as SVGAGI. The CDR3 protein is CASRLGGTYEQYF. The CDR3, as DNA: TGTGCCAGCAGGCTGGGGGGGACCTACGAGCAGTACTTC.

The chain has TRBV10-3 and TRBJ2-5; 8 bases map to TRBD1. Germline V lookup: CDR1 ENHRY, CDR2 SYGVKD. The ends lost 4 bases at V and 1 base at J; junction bases unmatched: 8. There are 16 residues in the CDR3. CDR3 in DNA: TGTGCCATCAGTGCGGACAGGGAAGTATCCCAAGAGACCCAGTACTTC. Translating it yields CAISADREVSQETQYF.

Regarding this clonotype: A much larger clone differs from this one at a single base, so this may be a read error. V usage is TRBV19 and J usage is TRBJ1-4; D ambiguous. Trimming left V 6 bases short and J 5 bases short, with 16 bases between. CDR1 LNHDA and CDR2 SQIVND come from the germline V gene (reference sequence). The CDR3 covers 15 residues. CDR3 amino acids: CASSGEQVENEKLFF. The CDR3 coding sequence is TGTGCCAGTAGCGGGGAACAAGTCGAAAATGAAAAACTGTTTTTT.

The chain combines TRBV7-2 with TRBJ2-7; D not resolved. Germline loops: CDR1 SGHTA, CDR2 FQGNSA. V was pared by 2 bases and J by 5 bases, with 4 bases between. CDR3 size: 11 residues. CDR3 residues: CASSLIHEQYF. The CDR3 DNA sequence: TGTGCCAGCAGCTTAATCCACGAGCAGTACTTC.

This chain uses TRBV28 with TRBJ2-7; the D is unclear. Germline V CDR1 and CDR2: MDHEN, SYDVKM. Trimming took off 5 bases at V and 7 bases at J, with 12 bases between the two ends. The CDR3 is 12 residues long. CDR3 protein: CASSPLEGEQYF. The CDR3 bases are TGTGCCAGCAGTCCTCTCGAAGGGGAGCAGTACTTC.

A remark on this clonotype: A clone one base away is much larger, so this may be a read error. The CDR3 DNA follows: TGTGCCAGCAGTCCGAGGGGCACCTACGAGCGGTACTTC. Translated: CASSPRGTYERYF. V and J are TRBV6-5 and TRBJ2-7; D is possibly TRBD1 or TRBD2 (5 bases each). This CDR3 comprises 13 residues. In germline, CDR1 is MNHEY, CDR2 SVGAGI.

This clonotype was recorded a few times. The chain couples TRBV27 to TRBJ1-5; 9 bases align to TRBD1. The V gene end was trimmed by 0 bases and the J gene end by 5 bases; junction bases not matched to a gene: 5. The CDR3 runs 16 residues. CDR1 is MNHEY, CDR2 SMNVEV, per germline (reference sequence). The CDR3 spells CASSLSWDRVDQPQHF. The CDR3, as DNA: TGTGCCAGCAGTTTATCCTGGGACAGGGTGGATCAGCCCCAGCATTTT.

Only a few counts were recorded for this clonotype. CDR3 residues: CATGLAMYNEQFF. Written as DNA, the CDR3 is TGTGCCACCGGGCTAGCGATGTACAATGAGCAGTTCTTC. The chain uses TRBV24-1 and TRBJ2-1, with D maybe TRBD2 (6 bases). Per germline, CDR1 KGHDR and CDR2 SFDVKD. The CDR3 loop spans 13 amino acids. With 9 bases removed from V and 4 bases from J, the gap between germline ends came to 12 bases.

This clonotype was recorded only once. V gene TRBV24-1 combines with J gene TRBJ1-2; 9 nucleotides align to TRBD1. The V gene end was trimmed by 3 bases and the J gene end by 1 base; junction bases not matched to a gene: 2. The germline gives CDR1 KGHDR, CDR2 SFDVKD. This CDR3 is 15 amino acids long. The CDR3 is CATSDMDRGNYGYTF. CDR3 coding DNA: TGTGCCACCAGTGATATGGACAGGGGTAACTATGGCTACACCTTC.

The J gene is TRBJ2-3, the V gene TRBV7-8; D unclear. V gave up 2 bases and J gave up 2 bases, with 11 bases separating them. Germline V gene lookup returns CDR1 SGHVS and CDR2 FQNEAQ. The CDR3 consists of 15 residues. The CDR3 region is CASSLIGLSTDTQYF. CDR3 DNA sequence: TGTGCCAGCAGCTTAATAGGGCTATCCACAGATACGCAGTATTTT. The variable domain in full, with the rest retrieved from reference TRBV7-8 and TRBJ2-3, is GAGVSQSPRYKVAKRGQDVALRCDPISGHVSLFWYQQALGQGPEFLTYFQNEAQLDKSGLPSDRFFAERPEGSVSTLKIQRTQQEDSAVYLCASSLIGLSTDTQYFGPGTRLTVL.

This clonotype was found a few times. This chain links TRBV24-1 with TRBJ2-3; 10 bases map to TRBD2. The V gene end was trimmed by 7 bases and the J gene end by 4 bases; junction bases not matched to a gene: 7. Germline V gene sequence: CDR1 KGHDR, CDR2 SFDVKD. CDR3 size: 15 residues. CDR3 protein: CATSLAGVRADTQYF. The CDR3 DNA follows: TGTGCCACCAGCCTAGCGGGAGTCCGAGCAGATACGCAGTATTTT.

The V call is TRBV7-7, the J call TRBJ1-1; D not certain. Germline V CDR1 and CDR2: SSHAT, FNYEAQ (reference sequence). The CDR3 covers 14 residues. The CDR3 reads CARELGSGGTEAFF. In nucleotides, the CDR3 is TGTGCTAGGGAACTCGGATCTGGTGGCACTGAAGCTTTCTTT.

The chain employs TRBV24-1 and TRBJ2-1, with TRBD2 matching over 10 bases. This CDR3 contains 15 residues. Per the germline V gene, CDR1 is KGHDR and CDR2 is SFDVKD. After removal of 8 bases from V and 3 bases from J, the junction contained 6 bases not matched to a gene. The CDR3 nucleotides read TGTGCCACCAACCTTAGCGGGAGGTTCTACAATGAGCAGTTCTTC. It yields the protein CATNLSGRFYNEQFF.

This chain uses TRBV7-9 with TRBJ2-5; D perhaps matches TRBD2 (6 bases). V was clipped by 1 base and J by 2 bases, with 11 bases between them. The CDR3 runs 15 residues. The V gene's germline CDR1 is SEHNR and CDR2 FQNEAQ (reference sequence). The CDR3 reads CASSLGPGRQETQYF. The CDR3 DNA follows: TGTGCCAGCAGCTTAGGCCCAGGGAGGCAAGAGACCCAGTACTTC. Looking up the rest from reference TRBV7-9 and TRBJ2-5 gives the full variable domain: DTGVSQNPRHKITKRGQNVTFRCDPISEHNRLYWYRQTLGQGPEFLTYFQNEAQLEKSRLLSDRFSAERPKGSFSTLEIQRTEQGDSAMYLCASSLGPGRQETQYFGPGTRLLVL.

This clonotype has just a few counts. The CDR3 is CASSYERGAAYEQYF. The CDR3 bases are TGTGCCAGCAGCTATGAGCGGGGGGCGGCCTACGAGCAGTACTTC. This chain connects TRBV5-8 to TRBJ2-7; the match to TRBD2 covers 9 bases. This CDR3 is built from 15 residues. CDR1 is SGHTS, CDR2 YDEGEE, per germline. With 3 bases clipped from V and 2 bases from J, the junction kept 6 bases outside the gene matches.

V is TRBV7-8 and J is TRBJ2-7; D uncertain. Trimming left V 0 bases short and J 8 bases short, with 11 bases between. The CDR3 has 13 amino acids. Germline loops: CDR1 SGHVS, CDR2 FQNEAQ. CDR3 sequence reads: CASSLALGSKQYF. Written as DNA, the CDR3 is TGTGCCAGCAGCTTAGCGCTAGGGTCCAAGCAGTACTTC.

The chain carries TRBV7-9 and TRBJ1-2, with D uncertain. The CDR3 is 14 residues long. Deletions cut 3 bases from V and 6 bases from J, with 14 bases between. Germline V gene sequence: CDR1 SEHNR, CDR2 FQNEAQ (reference sequence). The CDR3 spells CASSLWIEGHGYTF. The CDR3 DNA follows: TGTGCCAGCAGCTTGTGGATAGAAGGGCATGGCTACACCTTC.

The table lists this clonotype with many counts. The chain recombines TRBV9 with TRBJ1-1; no clear D gene. V was trimmed by 4 bases and J by 9 bases, leaving 16 bases between them. Germline V gives CDR1 SGDLS, CDR2 YYNGEE. This CDR3 comprises 13 residues. The CDR3: CASSPEGSGKAFF. DNA of the CDR3: TGTGCCAGCAGCCCAGAAGGATCGGGAAAAGCTTTCTTT.

With respect to this clonotype: Mismatch with germline at one junction end may stem from a read error. The J gene is TRBJ2-7, the V gene TRBV4-1, with 8 nucleotides matching TRBD1. Germline V CDR1 and CDR2: MGHRA, YSYEKL. The CDR3 is 11 amino acids. The CDR3 protein is CASSSGGPMDF. CDR3 DNA: TGTGCCAGCAGCTCAGGGGGCCCTATGGACTTC.

This clonotype showed up many times. The J gene is TRBJ1-1, the V gene TRBV5-1, with no clear D. CDR1 SGHRS and CDR2 YFSETQ come from the germline V gene. The ends were cut back, 7 bases at V and 5 bases at J, with 12 bases in the middle. The CDR3 is 12 residues long. The CDR3 sequence is CASSKGGTEAFF. Written as DNA, the CDR3 is TGCGCCAGCTCGAAGGGAGGGACTGAAGCTTTCTTT.

This clonotype occurred a few times. The rearrangement links TRBV2 to TRBJ2-3; 12 nucleotides line up with TRBD1. Germline CDR1 SNHLY, CDR2 FYNNEI. V trimming: 8 bases; J trimming: 6 bases; junction bases outside the gene matches: 6. This CDR3 has 14 amino acids. CDR3 region: CASLGQGATDTQYF. DNA for the CDR3: TGTGCCAGCCTGGGACAGGGGGCAACGGATACGCAGTATTTT.

This clonotype has a count of ten or more. This chain links TRBV7-3 with TRBJ2-5; D not resolved. Germline V gene data show CDR1 as SGHTA and CDR2 as FQGTGA. Trimming removed 2 bases at V and 5 bases at J, with 9 bases between. This CDR3 is built from 13 residues. The CDR3 nucleotides read TGTGCCAGCAGCTTAGCCCCTTTTGAGACCCAGTACTTC. This translates into CASSLAPFETQYF.

This clonotype has a count of ten or more. V usage is TRBV5-1 and J usage is TRBJ1-2; D is uncertain. This CDR3 has 14 amino acids. V was cut by 2 bases and J by 9 bases, with 17 bases left in between. The germline V gene encodes CDR1 SGHRS and CDR2 YFSETQ. CDR3: CASSFKGGDGSYTF. The CDR3 DNA reads as TGCGCCAGCAGCTTCAAGGGTGGGGATGGGAGCTACACCTTC.

With respect to this clonotype: A much larger clone is a single base away; this may be a read error. The conserved closing phenylalanine or tryptophan is absent in this CDR3, likely reflecting a read error. The chain uses TRBV20-1 and TRBJ2-7, with TRBD2 matching 12 bases. V lost 6 bases, J lost 4 bases, and 10 bases stayed unmatched. CDR3 length: 15 amino acids. Germline V gene data show CDR1 as DFQATT and CDR2 as SNEGSKA (reference sequence). The CDR3 DNA sequence: TGCAGTGCAAAGCCGGGACTAGCGGGCGTATACGAGCAGTACCTC. Its translation is CSAKPGLAGVYEQYL.

In its sample, this clonotype was seen many times. V gene TRBV15 combines with J gene TRBJ1-1; 9 bases fit TRBD1. Trimming cost V 2 bases and J 5 bases; bases outside gene matches: 3. The CDR3 length is 14 residues. In germline, CDR1 is LNHNV, CDR2 YYDKDF (reference sequence). The DNA of the CDR3 is TGTGCCACCAGCAGAAAGGACAGGGGAACTGAAGCTTTCTTT. Encoded protein: CATSRKDRGTEAFF.